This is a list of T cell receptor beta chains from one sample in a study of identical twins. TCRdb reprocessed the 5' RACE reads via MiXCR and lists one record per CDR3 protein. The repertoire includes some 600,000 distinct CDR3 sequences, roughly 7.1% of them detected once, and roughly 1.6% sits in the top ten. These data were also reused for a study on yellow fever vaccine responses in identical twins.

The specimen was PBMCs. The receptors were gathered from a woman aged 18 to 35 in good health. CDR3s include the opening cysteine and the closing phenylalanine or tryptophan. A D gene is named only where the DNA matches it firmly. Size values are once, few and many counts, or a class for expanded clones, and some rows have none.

CDR3 protein: CASRGDSLTDTQYF
CDR3 DNA: TGTGCCAGCAGGGGGGACAGTCTCACAGATACGCAGTATTTT
J gene: TRBJ2-3
clone size: few
V gene: TRBV2
D gene: TRBD1

CDR3 protein: CAPEEDTQYF
CDR3 DNA: TGTGCCCCAGAGGAAGATACGCAGTATTTT
J gene: TRBJ2-3
clone size: NA
V gene: TRBV24-1
D gene: NA

CDR3 protein: CASSFQFNEQFF
CDR3 DNA: TGTGCCAGCAGTTTCCAGTTCAATGAGCAGTTCTTC
J gene: TRBJ2-1
clone size: many
V gene: TRBV12-3/TRBV12-4
D gene: NA

CDR3 protein: CASSWPQGGRARETQYF
CDR3 DNA: TGTGCCAGCAGTTGGCCCCAGGGCGGGAGGGCCCGGGAGACCCAGTACTTC
J gene: TRBJ2-5
clone size: NA
V gene: TRBV12-3/TRBV12-4
D gene: TRBD2

CDR3 protein: CSVRRIGTEAFF
CDR3 DNA: TGCAGCGTCAGACGGATTGGCACTGAAGCTTTCTTT
J gene: TRBJ1-1
clone size: NA
V gene: TRBV29-1
D gene: NA

CDR3 protein: CSARPTSGRYEQYF
CDR3 DNA: TGCAGTGCTAGGCCGACTAGCGGGAGATACGAGCAGTACTTC
J gene: TRBJ2-7
clone size: NA
V gene: TRBV20-1
D gene: TRBD2

CDR3 protein: CASSQDRGFSPLHF
CDR3 DNA: TGCGCCAGCAGCCAGGACAGGGGTTTTTCACCCCTCCACTTT
J gene: TRBJ1-6
clone size: NA
V gene: TRBV5-1
D gene: TRBD1

CDR3 protein: CASSQVGGHVAKNIQYF
CDR3 DNA: TGCGCCAGCAGCCAAGTGGGGGGGCATGTAGCCAAAAACATTCAGTACTTC
J gene: TRBJ2-4
clone size: NA
V gene: TRBV4-1
D gene: NA

CDR3 protein: CASSLDSGGEQFF
CDR3 DNA: TGCGCCAGCAGCTTGGATTCTGGGGGAGAGCAGTTCTTC
J gene: TRBJ2-1
clone size: NA
V gene: TRBV5-1
D gene: NA

CDR3 protein: CASSPAGLADHHNEQFF
CDR3 DNA: TGTGCCAGCAGCCCCGCGGGACTAGCGGACCACCACAATGAGCAGTTCTTC
J gene: TRBJ2-1
clone size: many
V gene: TRBV4-2
D gene: TRBD2

CDR3 protein: CASSQGQGVLSPLHF
CDR3 DNA: TGTGCCAGCAGCCAGGGACAGGGGGTTTTGTCACCCCTCCACTTT
J gene: TRBJ1-6
clone size: NA
V gene: TRBV3-1
D gene: TRBD1

CDR3 protein: CASGLGVDTQYF
CDR3 DNA: TGTGCTAGTGGTTTGGGTGTAGATACGCAGTATTTT
J gene: TRBJ2-3
clone size: few
V gene: TRBV12-5
D gene: NA

CDR3 protein: CASSLGIQNTEAFF
CDR3 DNA: TGTGCCAGCAGCTTAGGGATTCAAAACACTGAAGCTTTCTTT
J gene: TRBJ1-1
clone size: few
V gene: TRBV11-2
D gene: NA

CDR3 protein: CASSFERGALGTDTQYF
CDR3 DNA: TGTGCCAGCAGTTTCGAGCGGGGGGCATTGGGCACAGATACGCAGTATTTT
J gene: TRBJ2-3
clone size: NA
V gene: TRBV12-3/TRBV12-4
D gene: TRBD2

CDR3 protein: CASHRRGYLATNEKLFF
CDR3 DNA: TGTGCCAGCCACAGGAGAGGGTACCTTGCAACTAATGAAAAACTGTTTTTT
J gene: TRBJ1-4
clone size: few
V gene: TRBV7-6
D gene: NA

CDR3 protein: CASSLTLVDNEQFF
CDR3 DNA: TGTGCCAGCAGCTTAACGTTGGTGGACAATGAGCAGTTCTTC
J gene: TRBJ2-1
clone size: many
V gene: TRBV7-3
D gene: NA

CDR3 protein: CASSVPGTGDGNTIYF
CDR3 DNA: TGTGCCAGCAGCGTACCTGGGACAGGGGATGGAAACACCATATATTTT
J gene: TRBJ1-3
clone size: many
V gene: TRBV9
D gene: TRBD1

CDR3 protein: CASSEARGSQETQYF
CDR3 DNA: TGTGCCAGCAGTGAAGCGAGAGGCAGCCAAGAGACCCAGTACTTC
J gene: TRBJ2-5
clone size: NA
V gene: TRBV2
D gene: NA

CDR3 protein: CASRTNPHEQYF
CDR3 DNA: TGTGCCAGCCGGACCAACCCCCACGAGCAGTACTTC
J gene: TRBJ2-7
clone size: many
V gene: TRBV28
D gene: NA

CDR3 protein: CASSDSGRYQGSYEQYF
CDR3 DNA: TGCGCCAGCAGTGATAGCGGGAGGTACCAAGGCTCCTACGAGCAGTACTTC
J gene: TRBJ2-7
clone size: NA
V gene: TRBV10-2
D gene: TRBD2

CDR3 protein: CATSRVSVDTQYF
CDR3 DNA: TGTGCCACCAGCAGAGTATCGGTCGACACGCAGTATTTT
J gene: TRBJ2-3
clone size: NA
V gene: TRBV15
D gene: NA

CDR3 protein: CASRDSGRGEDGYEQYF
CDR3 DNA: TGTGCCAGCAGAGATAGCGGGAGGGGCGAGGATGGTTACGAGCAGTACTTC
J gene: TRBJ2-7
clone size: many
V gene: TRBV7-6
D gene: TRBD2

CDR3 protein: CASRLQEGQPQHF
CDR3 DNA: TGTGCCAGCAGACTACAGGAGGGTCAGCCCCAGCATTTT
J gene: TRBJ1-5
clone size: few
V gene: TRBV2
D gene: NA

CDR3 protein: CASSIASGLAGISNTGELFF
CDR3 DNA: TGTGCCAGCAGCATAGCTTCGGGACTAGCGGGGATATCGAACACCGGGGAGCTGTTTTTT
J gene: TRBJ2-2
clone size: few
V gene: TRBV11-1
D gene: TRBD2

CDR3 protein: CAISGGQGADSNTGELFF
CDR3 DNA: TGTGCCATCAGTGGAGGACAGGGGGCAGATTCGAACACCGGGGAGCTGTTTTTT
J gene: TRBJ2-2
clone size: few
V gene: TRBV10-3
D gene: TRBD1

CDR3 protein: CSATSRDRPYEQYF
CDR3 DNA: TGCAGCGCTACGAGCCGGGACAGACCCTACGAGCAGTACTTC
J gene: TRBJ2-7
clone size: NA
V gene: TRBV29-1
D gene: TRBD1

CDR3 protein: CSARGLAEPQETQYF
CDR3 DNA: TGCAGTGCTAGGGGGTTAGCAGAGCCCCAAGAGACCCAGTACTTC
J gene: TRBJ2-5
clone size: NA
V gene: TRBV20-1
D gene: NA

CDR3 protein: CASSVRVISNYNEQFF
CDR3 DNA: TGTGCCAGCAGCGTCCGGGTGATTTCCAATTACAATGAGCAGTTCTTC
J gene: TRBJ2-1
clone size: few
V gene: TRBV9
D gene: NA

CDR3 protein: CSARVGAGSSNEQFF
CDR3 DNA: TGCAGTGCTAGAGTGGGGGCGGGTTCGTCAAATGAGCAGTTCTTC
J gene: TRBJ2-1
clone size: few
V gene: TRBV20-1
D gene: NA

CDR3 protein: CASSQDMGRGETQYF
CDR3 DNA: TGCGCCAGCAGCCAAGATATGGGGAGGGGAGAGACCCAGTACTTC
J gene: TRBJ2-5
clone size: many
V gene: TRBV4-1
D gene: TRBD2

CDR3 protein: CSGQVIMNTEAFF
CDR3 DNA: TGCAGCGGTCAAGTGATCATGAACACTGAAGCTTTCTTT
J gene: TRBJ1-1
clone size: NA
V gene: TRBV29-1
D gene: NA

CDR3 protein: CASRDSGGTDEQYF
CDR3 DNA: TGTGCCAGCAGGGACTCTGGGGGGACGGACGAGCAGTACTTC
J gene: TRBJ2-7
clone size: NA
V gene: TRBV2
D gene: NA

CDR3 protein: CASSPSDRVTPMRGYTF
CDR3 DNA: TGTGCCAGCAGCCCATCGGACAGGGTTACCCCTATGCGCGGCTACACCTTC
J gene: TRBJ1-2
clone size: few
V gene: TRBV7-2
D gene: TRBD1

CDR3 protein: CASSSLNGEETQYF
CDR3 DNA: TGTGCCAGCAGCTCCCTCAATGGCGAAGAGACCCAGTACTTC
J gene: TRBJ2-5
clone size: few
V gene: TRBV28
D gene: NA

CDR3 protein: CASSLASLDSGNTIYF
CDR3 DNA: TGCGCCAGCAGCTTGGCCTCTCTGGATTCTGGAAACACCATATATTTT
J gene: TRBJ1-3
clone size: NA
V gene: TRBV5-1
D gene: NA

CDR3 protein: CASSPPYEQYF
CDR3 DNA: TGCGCCAGCAGCCCCCCCTACGAGCAGTACTTC
J gene: TRBJ2-7
clone size: few
V gene: TRBV5-1
D gene: NA

CDR3 protein: CASSPAGGTDSEQFF
CDR3 DNA: TGTGCCAGCAGTCCAGCGGGGGGGACAGATAGTGAGCAGTTCTTC
J gene: TRBJ2-1
clone size: many
V gene: TRBV11-1
D gene: TRBD2

CDR3 protein: CSARDLAGGPTGELFF
CDR3 DNA: TGCAGTGCGAGAGATCTGGCGGGGGGGCCCACCGGGGAGCTGTTTTTT
J gene: TRBJ2-2
clone size: few
V gene: TRBV20-1
D gene: TRBD2

CDR3 protein: CASSSTGGDNSPLHF
CDR3 DNA: TGTGCCAGCAGCTCGACAGGGGGAGATAATTCACCCCTCCACTTT
J gene: TRBJ1-6
clone size: many
V gene: TRBV5-5
D gene: TRBD1

CDR3 protein: CASSYSDGTAYEQYF
CDR3 DNA: TGTGCCAGCAGTTACAGCGACGGGACAGCTTACGAGCAGTACTTC
J gene: TRBJ2-7
clone size: many
V gene: TRBV6-5
D gene: TRBD1

CDR3 protein: CASSYRTSGRNEQYF
CDR3 DNA: TGTGCCAGCAGTTACCGGACTAGCGGGAGAAACGAGCAGTACTTC
J gene: TRBJ2-7
clone size: few
V gene: TRBV12-3/TRBV12-4
D gene: TRBD2

CDR3 protein: CASSQGLTGNYGYTF
CDR3 DNA: TGTGCCAGCAGCCAAGGTCTAACTGGAAACTATGGCTACACCTTC
J gene: TRBJ1-2
clone size: NA
V gene: TRBV3-1
D gene: NA

CDR3 protein: CSATTYTEAFF
CDR3 DNA: TGCAGTGCCACTACTTACACTGAAGCTTTCTTT
J gene: TRBJ1-1
clone size: many
V gene: TRBV20-1
D gene: NA

CDR3 protein: CSFKTGANTGELFF
CDR3 DNA: TGCAGCTTTAAGACAGGGGCGAACACCGGGGAGCTGTTTTTT
J gene: TRBJ2-2
clone size: many
V gene: TRBV29-1
D gene: TRBD1

CDR3 protein: CASSPWDGNTGELFF
CDR3 DNA: TGCGCCAGCAGCCCGTGGGACGGTAACACCGGGGAGCTGTTTTTT
J gene: TRBJ2-2
clone size: NA
V gene: TRBV5-1
D gene: NA

CDR3 protein: CASSPGGGSQTDTQYF
CDR3 DNA: TGTGCCAGCAGCCCAGGCGGGGGGTCCCAAACAGATACGCAGTATTTT
J gene: TRBJ2-3
clone size: once
V gene: TRBV7-7
D gene: TRBD2

CDR3 protein: CASSLMQGTAGELFF
CDR3 DNA: TGTGCCAGCAGTTTAATGCAGGGAACGGCCGGGGAGCTGTTTTTT
J gene: TRBJ2-2
clone size: few
V gene: TRBV12-3/TRBV12-4
D gene: NA

CDR3 protein: CASNPNRQGHEQFF
CDR3 DNA: TGTGCCAGCAACCCGAACCGACAGGGTCATGAGCAGTTCTTC
J gene: TRBJ2-1
clone size: many
V gene: TRBV28
D gene: TRBD1

CDR3 protein: CSAGSPAGNTIYF
CDR3 DNA: TGCAGTGCCGGGTCCCCAGCAGGAAACACCATATATTTT
J gene: TRBJ1-3
clone size: many
V gene: TRBV20-1
D gene: NA

CDR3 protein: CASSPTRSTDTQYF
CDR3 DNA: TGTGCCAGCTCACCCACCCGAAGCACAGATACGCAGTATTTT
J gene: TRBJ2-3
clone size: NA
V gene: TRBV18
D gene: NA

CDR3 protein: CASSSKVREKQFF
CDR3 DNA: TGTGCCAGCAGCTCAAAAGTACGGGAGAAGCAGTTCTTC
J gene: TRBJ2-1
clone size: many
V gene: TRBV5-5
D gene: NA

CDR3 protein: CAIGRNTGELFF
CDR3 DNA: TGTGCCATCGGCCGTAACACCGGGGAGCTGTTTTTT
J gene: TRBJ2-2
clone size: NA
V gene: TRBV10-3
D gene: NA

CDR3 protein: CASSQSPGTDYEQYF
CDR3 DNA: TGCGCCAGCAGCCAATCCCCCGGGACAGACTACGAGCAGTACTTC
J gene: TRBJ2-7
clone size: NA
V gene: TRBV4-1
D gene: TRBD1

CDR3 protein: CSAPDRGRNTEAFF
CDR3 DNA: TGCAGTGCACCAGACAGGGGTAGGAACACTGAAGCTTTCTTT
J gene: TRBJ1-1
clone size: many
V gene: TRBV20-1
D gene: TRBD1

CDR3 protein: CATSDLWQGKNGEQFF
CDR3 DNA: TGTGCCACCAGTGATTTGTGGCAGGGTAAAAATGGTGAGCAGTTCTTC
J gene: TRBJ2-1
clone size: few
V gene: TRBV24-1
D gene: NA